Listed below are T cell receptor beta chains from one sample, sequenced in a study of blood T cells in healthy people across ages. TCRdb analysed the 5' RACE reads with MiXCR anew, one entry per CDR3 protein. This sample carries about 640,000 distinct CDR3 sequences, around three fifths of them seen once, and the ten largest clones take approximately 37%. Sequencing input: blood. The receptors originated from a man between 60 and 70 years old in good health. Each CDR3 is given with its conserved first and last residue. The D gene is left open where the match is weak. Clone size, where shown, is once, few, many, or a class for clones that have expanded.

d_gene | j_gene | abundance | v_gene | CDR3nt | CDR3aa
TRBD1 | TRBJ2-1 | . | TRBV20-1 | TGCAGTGCACCTGGGACAGGGCCCTACAATGAGCAGTTCTTC | CSAPGTGPYNEQFF
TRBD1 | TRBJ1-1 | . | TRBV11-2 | TGTGCCAGCAGCCCCCGGGACAGGGTATCCACTGAAGCTTTCTTT | CASSPRDRVSTEAFF
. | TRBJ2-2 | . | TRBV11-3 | TGTGCCAGCAGCCCAGCCCCAAACCTAGACACCGGGGAGCTGTTTTTT | CASSPAPNLDTGELFF
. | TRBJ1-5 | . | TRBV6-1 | TGTGCCAGCAGGGTTGCTTTGAATCAGCCCCAGCATTTT | CASRVALNQPQHF
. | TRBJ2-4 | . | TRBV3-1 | TGTGCCAGCAGCCAAGTTTCCGGGGTGGGGGCCAAAAACATTCAGTACTTC | CASSQVSGVGAKNIQYF
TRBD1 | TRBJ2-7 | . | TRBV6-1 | TGTGCCAGCAGTGGTAACAGGGGTAGCGAGCAGTACTTC | CASSGNRGSEQYF
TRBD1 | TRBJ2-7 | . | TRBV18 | TGTGCCAGCTCACCAAAGACAGGGGGCGAGTACGAGCAGTACTTC | CASSPKTGGEYEQYF
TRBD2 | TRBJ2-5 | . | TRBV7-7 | TGTGCCAGCAGTTTAGGCGGGGGGGCTCCAAGAGAGACCCAGTACTTC | CASSLGGGAPRETQYF
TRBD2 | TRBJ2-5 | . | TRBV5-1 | TGCGCCAGCAGCTTGGAGCCCAGCGGGGTTCGTCAAGAGACCCAGTACTTC | CASSLEPSGVRQETQYF
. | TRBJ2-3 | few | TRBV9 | TGTGCCAGCAGCGTAGTCCCAGATACGCAGTATTTT | CASSVVPDTQYF
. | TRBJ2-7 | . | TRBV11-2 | TGTGCCAGCAGCTTAGTCCCCGGGAACTCCTACGAGCAGTACTTC | CASSLVPGNSYEQYF
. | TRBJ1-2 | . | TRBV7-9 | TGTGCCAGCAGCGCCGGGACAAGGCTTGGCTACACCTTC | CASSAGTRLGYTF
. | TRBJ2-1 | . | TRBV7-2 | TGTGCCAGCAGCGTACGTTCGCTGGATGAGCAGTTCTTC | CASSVRSLDEQFF
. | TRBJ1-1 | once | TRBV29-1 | TGCAGCGTTGTTTGGGGCGACACTGAAGCTTTCTTT | CSVVWGDTEAFF
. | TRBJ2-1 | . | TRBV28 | TGTGCCAGCGTACGTGGCAGCTCCTACAATGAGCAGTTCTTC | CASVRGSSYNEQFF
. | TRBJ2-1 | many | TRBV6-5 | TGTGCCAGCAGGGAGGGAGACTACAATGAGCAGTTCTTC | CASREGDYNEQFF
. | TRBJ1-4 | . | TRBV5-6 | TGTGCCAGCAGCTTGTTTGGGGTTGGTGGAACTAATGAAAAACTGTTTTTT | CASSLFGVGGTNEKLFF
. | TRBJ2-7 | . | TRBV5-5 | TGTGCCAGCAGCCTTAGGGCCTCTTTCGAGCAGTACTTC | CASSLRASFEQYF
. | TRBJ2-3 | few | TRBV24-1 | TGTGCCACCAGTGATTCTGTGCGGGGAACAGATACGCAGTATTTT | CATSDSVRGTDTQYF
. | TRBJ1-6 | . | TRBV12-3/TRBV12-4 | TGTGCCAGCAGCCGGGCGAATAATTCACCCCTCCACTTT | CASSRANNSPLHF
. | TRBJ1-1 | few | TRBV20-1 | TGCAGTGCTAGAGATCCACGGGGCACTGAAGCTTTCTTT | CSARDPRGTEAFF
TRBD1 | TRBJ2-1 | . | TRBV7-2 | TGTGCCAGCAGCCCCCGGACAGGGGGTAAATACAATGAGCAGTTCTTC | CASSPRTGGKYNEQFF
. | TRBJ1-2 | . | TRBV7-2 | TGTGCCAGCAGCTTACGGGACGGTCGTGGCTACACCTTC | CASSLRDGRGYTF
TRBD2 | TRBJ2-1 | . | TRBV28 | TGTGCCAGCAGTTTGGTGACTAGCGTGGGTGAGCAGTTCTTC | CASSLVTSVGEQFF
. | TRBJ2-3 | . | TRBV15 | TGTGCCACCAGCAGAGATAAAGGGGTCAGCACAGATACGCAGTATTTT | CATSRDKGVSTDTQYF
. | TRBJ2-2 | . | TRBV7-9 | TGTGCCAGCAGCTTAAGTCTGGGGAACACCGGGGAGCTGTTTTTT | CASSLSLGNTGELFF
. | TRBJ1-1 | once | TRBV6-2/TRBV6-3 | TGTGCCAGCACCCAAGCGGTCGGGGAACGGGCTTTCTTT | CASTQAVGERAFF
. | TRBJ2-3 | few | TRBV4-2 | TGTGCCAGCAGCCAAGATGATGGCAGGGGAACAGATACGCAGTATTTT | CASSQDDGRGTDTQYF
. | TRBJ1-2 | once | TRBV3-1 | TGTGCCAGCAGCCCTCGGGGTACAGCAGGAAACTATGGCTACACCTTC | CASSPRGTAGNYGYTF
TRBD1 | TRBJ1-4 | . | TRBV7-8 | TGTGCCAGCAGCACCGGGACAGCCGGCGAAAAACTGTTTTTT | CASSTGTAGEKLFF
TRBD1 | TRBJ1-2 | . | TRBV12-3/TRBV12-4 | TGTGCCAGCAGTTTAGTGGTGGGACAGTTGAATTCTAACTATGGCTACACCTTC | CASSLVVGQLNSNYGYTF
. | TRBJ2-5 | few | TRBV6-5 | TGTGCCAGCAGACAGGACCCACAATCAGAGACCCAGTACTTC | CASRQDPQSETQYF
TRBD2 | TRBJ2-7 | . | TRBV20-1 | TGCAGTGCTAGCCGGCGAACTCTCGGGGGGGAGCAGTACTTC | CSASRRTLGGEQYF
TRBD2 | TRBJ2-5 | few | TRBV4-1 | TGCGCCAGCAGCCAAGTCTCGGGACTAGCAGGTGCGACCCAGTACTTC | CASSQVSGLAGATQYF
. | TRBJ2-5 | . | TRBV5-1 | TGCGCCAGCAGCTTGGTGTCTAGCTTGGAGACCCAGTACTTC | CASSLVSSLETQYF
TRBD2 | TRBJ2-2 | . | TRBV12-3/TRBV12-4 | TGTGCCAGCAGTTTAGGACTAGCGGGGGGTATGAACACCGGGGAGCTGTTGTTT | CASSLGLAGGMNTGELLF
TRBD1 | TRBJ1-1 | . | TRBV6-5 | TGTGCCAGCAACCCGACAGGGTACACTGAAGCTTTCTTT | CASNPTGYTEAFF
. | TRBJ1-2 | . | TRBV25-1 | TGTGCCAGCAGTCCCTTGGAGGCTGGCGGCTACACCTTC | CASSPLEAGGYTF
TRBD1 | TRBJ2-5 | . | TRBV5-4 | TGTGCCAGCAGGGTGGACAGGGGGCAAGAGACCCAGTACTTC | CASRVDRGQETQYF
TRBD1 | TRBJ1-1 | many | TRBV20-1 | TGCAGTGAAAACGACAGGGGGAGCACTGAAGCTTTCTTT | CSENDRGSTEAFF
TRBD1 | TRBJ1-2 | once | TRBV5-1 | TGCGCCAGCAGCACTCGACAGGGCGGGAACTATGGCTACACCTTC | CASSTRQGGNYGYTF
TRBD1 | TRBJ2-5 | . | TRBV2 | TGTGCCAGCAAGAGAGGGACAGGACAAGAGACCCAGTACTTC | CASKRGTGQETQYF
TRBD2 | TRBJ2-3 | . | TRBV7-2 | TGTGCCAGCAGCCGGGGACTAGCGGGGGTTCAAGCAGATACGCAGTATTTT | CASSRGLAGVQADTQYF
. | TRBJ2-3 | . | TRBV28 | TGTGCCAGCAGTTTGTCCGGGGCGGCCGATACGCAGTATTTT | CASSLSGAADTQYF
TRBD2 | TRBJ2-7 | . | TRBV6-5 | TGTGCCAGCAGTGGGAGGGCAGAGCAGTACTTC | CASSGRAEQYF
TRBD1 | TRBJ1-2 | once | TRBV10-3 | TGTGCCACCGAAGGACAGGGGGCTGACTATGGCTACACCTTC | CATEGQGADYGYTF
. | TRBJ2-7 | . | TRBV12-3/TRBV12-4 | TGTGCCAGCAGTGCCAGGGGGGCCTACGAGCAGTACTTC | CASSARGAYEQYF
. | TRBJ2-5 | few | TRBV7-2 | TGTGCCAGCAGCCTGCAACGAGACCATCAAGAGACCCAGTACTTC | CASSLQRDHQETQYF
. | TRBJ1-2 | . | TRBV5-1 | TGCGCCAGCATGGGGGGGAATACGAACTATGGCTACACCTTC | CASMGGNTNYGYTF
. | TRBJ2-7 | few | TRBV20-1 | TGCAGTGCTAGTGCCGGGCCCAAAGAGGGTCGCTACGAGCAGTACTTC | CSASAGPKEGRYEQYF
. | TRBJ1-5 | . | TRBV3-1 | TGTGCCAGCAGCCAAGGGACCGGGAGCAATCAGCCCCAGCATTTT | CASSQGTGSNQPQHF
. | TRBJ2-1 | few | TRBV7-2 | TGTGCCAGCAGCTTAGATTCAGGAAACTCCTACAATGAGCAGTTCTTC | CASSLDSGNSYNEQFF
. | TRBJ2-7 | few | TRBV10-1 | TGCGCCAGCAGGTCCTACAGGGCCTACGAGCAGTACTTC | CASRSYRAYEQYF
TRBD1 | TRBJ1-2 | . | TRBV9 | TGTGCCAGCAGCGTAGGTTCCCCAGGGGGCGGATATGGCTACACCTTC | CASSVGSPGGGYGYTF